This T cell receptor beta chain was sequenced in a study of early T cells in non-severe SARS-CoV-2 infection. Study details: Sequencing input comprised bulk RNA from unsorted whole blood; chain pairing was not available.

TCRdb used MiXCR to reprocess the 5' RACE reads, holding one entry per CDR3 protein. The sample records 29,000 or so distinct CDR3 sequences, more than 4% being singletons. CDR1 and CDR2 (germline): SGHTA, FQGTGA. This CDR3 has 15 residues. The V gene lost 1 base and the J gene lost 2 bases, with 9 bases spanning the gap. The table lists this clonotype with a few counts. The chain carries TRBV7-3 and TRBJ2-1; TRBD2 is a possible D gene (6 bases). The sample consisted of whole blood. The source is an adult who was a healthcare worker with PCR-confirmed SARS-CoV-2 infection or an uninfected control (not recorded which). CDR3 coding DNA: TGTGCCAGCAGCTTAATCGGGGGACCCTACAATGAGCAGTTCTTC. Its protein product is CASSLIGGPYNEQFF.